The entry that follows covers one T cell receptor (beta chain) sequence. What it binds is not known. The sample is drawn from a study of blood T cells in healthy people across ages. Whole-study results and caveats: The authors considered diversity estimates from one million T cells to be underestimates. With age, beta diversity per million T cells declined roughly linearly, significantly by 40 to 50.

A second about 7 to 11 cycle PCR used barcoded and J-beta primers. Via MiXCR, TCRdb re-called the 5' RACE reads, giving one row per CDR3 protein. The sample holds about 1,800,000 distinct CDR3 sequences, approximately 30% seen once. The germline gives CDR1 MNHEY, CDR2 SMNVEV (reference sequence). The CDR3 loop spans 16 amino acids. V dropped 5 bases and J dropped 5; count of bases not matched to a gene: 8. The TCR originated in a woman aged 30 to 39 in good health. Sequenced material: blood. The chain employs TRBV27 and TRBJ2-1; 11 positions agree with TRBD2. CDR3 residues: CASSPIGTSGDNEQFF. In DNA form, the CDR3 reads TGTGCCAGCAGTCCTATAGGGACTAGCGGCGACAATGAGCAGTTCTTC.